This T cell receptor (beta chain) is drawn from a study of spatial heterogeneity in lung cancer (dated by TCRdb to the late 2010s). Study-wide context: More beta-chain than alpha-chain transcripts were consistently detected, likely reflecting higher beta-chain transcript abundance. In the raw uncorrected reads, each unique combination of TCR and UMI appeared more than ten times on average. In non-small cell lung cancer, the study quantitatively compared TCR alpha and beta repertoires across several tumor regions, matched nontumor lung, and blood. TCR repertoire features were related to nonsynonymous mutation counts determined by whole-exome sequencing of tumor tissue. Both alpha and beta chains were TCR-sequenced in samples taken at surgery, namely 220 tumor regions, fewer than 80 matched nontumor lung samples and 50 to 60 PBMC samples.

V and J lose 1 base and 0 bases, and a span of 8 bases separates them. CDR1 MNHEY and CDR2 SVGAGI were looked up in the germline V gene. Including the terminal cysteine and phenylalanine, the CDR3 comprises 15 residues. The retained sequence is limited to the CDR3, 45 bases, with the frame set at the first base. A few counts support this clonotype. It lacks a known antigen. No base quality values were provided; no much bigger clone lies one nucleotide off. Library preparation employed 5' RACE. Sequencing was performed on a NextSeq 500. To allow correction of PCR and sequencing errors, the TCR library protocol tagged every TCR cDNA molecule with a unique molecular identifier. As for the authors' bioinformatics: TCR identification, UMI-based error correction and CDR3 extraction were all carried out with Decombinator tools. TCRs above a frequency of 2 per 1,000, corresponding to the top 1% of the tumor frequency distribution, were defined as expanded. Each repertoire was subsampled 100 times to 5,000 TCRs, after which Renyi diversity was computed with the R vegan package. CDR3 similarity networks were built from amino acid triplet string-kernel similarity, connecting CDR3s with pairwise similarity above 0.82. TCRdb's own reprocessing of the public reads used fastp at Q25 and MiXCR and kept productive beta chains. Records with the same CDR3 protein are collapsed into one entry carrying the most frequent genes and DNA. The authors' filters were not applied to this entry. The sample table lists some 70,000 distinct CDR3 sequences, about 14% of them with a count of one. Roughly 6.7% of the sample is taken by the ten largest.

Sample time point, as interpreted from the label and publication: sample taken at primary tumor resection. Without any cell sorting, TCR sequencing was performed on whole RNA extracted either from tumor and nontumor lung tissue or from cryopreserved PBMC samples. The donors were 72 patients from the lung TRACERx cohort who had early-stage, untreated non-small cell lung cancer. A patient was chosen for TCR sequencing only when enough RNA was available from at least two tumor regions. Overall study results and their limits: Ubiquitous expanded tumor TCRs were detected in blood more often at tumor resection than at routine follow-up. Additional single-cell paired TCR alpha and beta sequencing was considered necessary to confirm, at a functional level, the hypothesis that regional TCRs recognize regional mutations.

This specimen was PBMCs, taken at surgery. The sequence derives from a male donor with early-stage non-small cell lung cancer. The sequence links TRBV6-5 to TRBJ2-3; the D gene assignment is ambiguous. CDR3 reads: CASSYLAASTDTQYF. In nucleotide form, the sequence is TGTGCCAGCAGTTACTTGGCAGCTAGCACAGATACGCAGTATTTT.